Given below is one T cell receptor (beta chain) in context. In the authors' workflow: Amplifying reference gene primers gave estimates of nucleated cell counts. Assay: immunoSEQ multiplex PCR; the TCRdb copy retains only in-frame clones and omits some. Clone size and the V and J calls come from that table; the DNA yielded D and trimming. The sample has roughly 160,000 clones, approximately 90% seen once. This sample is part of a study of blood T cell repertoires in COVID-19. The CDR3 has 15 residues. Trimming took 3 bases from V and 7 from J; bases not matched to a gene: 4. Germline values: CDR1 KGHSH, CDR2 LQKENI.

The receptor was isolated from a man aged 18 to 35 with acute or convalescent COVID-19. The sequencing input was peripheral blood. V is TRBV18 and J is TRBJ1-4, with 11 bases that match TRBD1. The CDR3 loop reads CASSPWDRGVEKLFF. The DNA for the CDR3 is TGTGCCAGCTCACCGTGGGACAGGGGGGTTGAAAAACTGTTTTTT.